A single sample gave rise to the 24 T cell receptor beta chains below, sequenced in a study of identical twins. TCRdb processed the 5' RACE reads anew with MiXCR; each CDR3 protein has one entry. Here the sample spans fewer than 500,000 distinct CDR3 sequences, roughly an eighth being singletons. These data are also associated with another study on yellow fever vaccine responses in identical twins.

Sequenced sample: CD4+ T cells sorted from blood. The source is a woman aged 18-30 years in good health.

The chain uses TRBV6-5 and TRBJ2-7, with D possibly TRBD2 on 7 matching bases. The length of the CDR3 is 14 residues. Germline V gene data show CDR1 as MNHEY and CDR2 as SVGAGI. V was pared by 5 bases and J by 3 bases, with 14 bases between. Written as DNA, the CDR3 is TGTGCCAGCAGTAACTACAGGGAGGGCTACGAGCAGTACTTC. Its translation: CASSNYREGYEQYF.

This clonotype was detected only once. V gene TRBV6-5 combines with J gene TRBJ1-6, with a tentative D call TRBD1 (6 bases). The germline V and J ends were trimmed by 2 bases and 16 bases, with 9 bases remaining between them. The CDR3 runs 11 residues. Germline V gives CDR1 MNHEY, CDR2 SVGAGI. The CDR3 loop is CASSYGQRLHF. For the CDR3, the DNA is TGTGCCAGCAGTTACGGACAGAGACTCCACTTT.

The V call is TRBV24-1, the J call TRBJ2-1; D is possibly TRBD1 (5 bases). Germline V gene data show CDR1 as KGHDR and CDR2 as SFDVKD. V was cut by 4 bases and J by 0 bases, with 18 bases left in between. There are 18 residues in the CDR3. The CDR3 DNA follows: TGTGCCACCAGTGACAGCTCCTCAGGGTTAAGCTCCTACAATGAGCAGTTCTTC. Amino acids: CATSDSSSGLSSYNEQFF.

This clonotype turned up a few times. The rearrangement links TRBV6-5 to TRBJ2-6, with 7 bases lining up with TRBD1. Trimming cost V 6 bases and J 0 bases; bases outside gene matches: 5. The CDR3 runs to 16 residues. Germline assignment: CDR1 MNHEY and CDR2 SVGAGI. CDR3 nucleotide sequence: TGTGCCAGCAGCCACTCAGGGGGCTCTGGGGCCAACGTCCTGACTTTC. This translates into CASSHSGGSGANVLTF.

This clonotype was picked up a small number of times. J is TRBJ2-5 and V is TRBV4-3; 7 bases are a match to TRBD1. Germline V lookup: CDR1 LGHNA, CDR2 YSLEER. J gave up 2 bases and V 3 bases, and 6 bases lay outside the gene matches. The CDR3 consists of 15 residues. The CDR3: CASSQIDRDQETQYF. The CDR3 DNA reads as TGCGCCAGCAGCCAGATAGACAGGGATCAAGAGACCCAGTACTTC.

This clonotype was seen many times. The CDR3 loop reads CASSSGSWGSGNQPQHF. Here the CDR3 DNA reads TGTGCCAGCAGTTCGGGCTCGTGGGGTAGTGGCAATCAGCCCCAGCATTTT. The V gene is TRBV28, the J gene TRBJ1-5; D not certain. Per the germline V gene, CDR1 is MDHEN and CDR2 is SYDVKM. Deletions cut 4 bases from V and 2 bases from J, with 18 bases between. The CDR3 is 17 amino acids.

The rearrangement joins TRBV7-2 to TRBJ2-5; 11 bases are shared with TRBD2. The CDR3 totals 16 residues. Germline CDR1 SGHTA, CDR2 FQGNSA. V was clipped by 5 bases and J by 4 bases; unmatched bases: 9. The DNA of the CDR3 is TGTGCCAGCAGCGCGGTAGCGGGGGGGGGGCGAGAGACCCAGTACTTC. Amino acid sequence: CASSAVAGGGRETQYF. Complete variable domain (other parts from reference TRBV7-2 and TRBJ2-5): GAGVSQSPSNKVTEKGKDVELRCDPISGHTALYWYRQSLGQGLEFLIYFQGNSAPDKSGLPSDRFSAERTGGSVSTLTIQRTQQEDSAVYLCASSAVAGGGRETQYFGPGTRLLVL.

This clonotype was observed a few times. This chain links TRBV11-1 with TRBJ2-3; D tentatively fits TRBD1 or TRBD2 (6 bases each). CDR3 length equals 16 residues. The germline V gene has CDR1 SGHAT and CDR2 FQDESV (reference sequence). V was cut by 4 bases and J by 6 bases, with 20 bases left in between. The CDR3 protein is CASSYPGLQRGDTQYF. For the CDR3, the DNA is TGTGCCAGCAGCTATCCGGGACTCCAAAGGGGGGATACGCAGTATTTT. Filled out from reference TRBV11-1 and TRBJ2-3, the complete variable domain reads EAEVAQSPRYKITEKSQAVAFWCDPISGHATLYWYRQILGQGPELLVQFQDESVVDDSQLPKDRFSAERLKGVDSTLKIQPAELGDSAMYLCASSYPGLQRGDTQYFGPGTRLTVL.

This clonotype came up a few times. V usage is TRBV4-3 and J usage is TRBJ2-3; TRBD2 agrees at 8 bases. Losses at the gene ends were 1 base for V and 3 bases for J; bases not matched to a gene: 3. The CDR3 is made up of 15 amino acids. Germline V CDR1 and CDR2: LGHNA, YSLEER. The CDR3: CASSQGTSWTDTQYF. CDR3 bases: TGCGCCAGCAGCCAAGGGACTAGCTGGACAGATACGCAGTATTTT.

The gene calls are TRBV23-1 and TRBJ2-7; D perhaps matches TRBD2 (6 bases). TRBV23-1 is designated an ORF whose function remains uncertain. The CDR3 has 14 amino acids. Trimming left V 2 bases short and J 3 bases short, with 11 bases between. DNA of the CDR3: TGCGCCAGCAGTCAACAAGACGGGGGCTACGAGCAGTACTTC. This translates into CASSQQDGGYEQYF.

The J gene is TRBJ2-1, the V gene TRBV7-6, with D possibly being TRBD2 (5 bases). The CDR3 extends over 13 amino acids. Per the germline V gene, CDR1 is SGHVS and CDR2 is FNYEAQ. V was pared by 0 bases and J by 9 bases, with 9 bases between. The chain's CDR3 is CASSLAVLAEQFF. The CDR3 DNA reads TGTGCCAGCAGCTTAGCGGTTCTAGCTGAGCAGTTCTTC.

This clonotype was counted a few times. This rearrangement joins TRBV27 to TRBJ2-2; 9 positions agree with TRBD2. The germline gives CDR1 MNHEY, CDR2 SMNVEV (reference sequence). The V gene end was trimmed by 2 bases and the J gene end by 6 bases; junction bases not matched to a gene: 4. The CDR3 runs to 15 residues. CDR3 protein: CASSLGGLAPGELFF. The CDR3 bases are TGTGCCAGCAGTTTAGGGGGACTAGCACCCGGGGAGCTGTTTTTT.

This clonotype was observed a few times. V usage is TRBV5-1 and J usage is TRBJ2-1; 13 bases fit TRBD2. The CDR3 consists of 19 residues. Germline lookup yields CDR1 SGHRS and CDR2 YFSETQ. Unmatched junction bases numbered 18, after V lost 4 bases and J lost 8 bases. The DNA for the CDR3 is TGCGCCAGCAGCCCTGGCTTAGGCAGACTAGCGGGAGGTATCGATGAGCAGTTCTTC. Amino acids: CASSPGLGRLAGGIDEQFF.

The chain has TRBV12-3 or TRBV12-4 and TRBJ2-1; 10 positions match TRBD2. The junction had 9 bases not matched to a gene; V was cut back by 5 bases and J by 5 bases. CDR3 length: 16 amino acids. In DNA form, the CDR3 reads TGTGCCAGCAGTGTTGAAGCGGGAGGGCCCCACAATGAGCAGTTCTTC. Its protein product is CASSVEAGGPHNEQFF.

In this sample, this clonotype turned up a few times. This chain connects TRBV11-2 to TRBJ1-1; D gene uncertain. This CDR3 spans 11 amino acids. Trimming took 10 bases from V and 1 from J, leaving 7 bases between them. Germline V gene sequence: CDR1 SGHAT, CDR2 FQNNGV. DNA for the CDR3: TGTGCCACCACAACGAACACTGAAGCTTTCTTT. Residues: CATTTNTEAFF.

This clonotype turned up a few times. The rearrangement joins TRBV18 to TRBJ1-3; 7 nucleotides line up with TRBD1. Germline trimming cut 1 base from V and 0 bases from J; bases unmatched to any gene: 6. The CDR3 extends over 17 amino acids. From germline, CDR1 is KGHSH and CDR2 LQKENI. The CDR3 coding sequence is TGTGCCAGCTCACCACGGCAGGGGGACAGCTCTGGAAACACCATATATTTT. Its protein is CASSPRQGDSSGNTIYF.

This clonotype came up many times. The rearrangement links TRBV5-1 to TRBJ1-2, with TRBD1 as a possible D gene (6 bases). Germline V lookup: CDR1 SGHRS, CDR2 YFSETQ. CDR3 length: 15 residues. V lost 0 bases and J lost 4, with 13 bases in between. The CDR3 DNA sequence: TGCGCCAGCAGCTTGGGCAGGGGAAGTCGCTATGGCTACACCTTC. It encodes CASSLGRGSRYGYTF.

This clonotype came up many times. V usage is TRBV3-1 and J usage is TRBJ2-3; TRBD2 agrees at 9 bases. This CDR3 has 15 amino acids. CDR1 is LGHDT, CDR2 YNNKEL, per germline (reference sequence). The trim removed 4 bases at V and 2 bases at J, leaving 4 bases unmatched. The DNA of the CDR3 is TGTGCCAGCAGCCCCTGGACTAGCGACACAGATACGCAGTATTTT. This encodes CASSPWTSDTDTQYF.

V gene TRBV30 combines with J gene TRBJ2-1; the D gene is possibly TRBD2 (5 bases). CDR3 length: 16 residues. V lost 8 bases, J lost 5 bases, and 25 bases lay in between. CDR1 is GTSNPN and CDR2 is SVGIG in the germline V gene (reference sequence). The CDR3 DNA reads as TGTGCCCTGGGAGTTGTCGAGGGCCTTCGGGACAATGAGCAGTTCTTC. It specifies CALGVVEGLRDNEQFF.

This clonotype was seen more than once but under ten times. This rearrangement joins TRBV6-2 or TRBV6-3 to TRBJ2-3; D gene unclear. Per the germline V gene, CDR1 is MNHEY and CDR2 is SVGEGT. CDR3 length: 16 residues. V was shortened by 6 bases and J by 4 bases, with 20 bases between the two germline ends. CDR3 sequence: CASREGKSRLSDTQYF. In DNA, the CDR3 is TGTGCCAGCAGGGAAGGGAAAAGTAGGTTATCAGATACGCAGTATTTT.

This clonotype was observed at least ten times. The chain couples TRBV7-6 to TRBJ2-7; a possible D gene is TRBD2 (6 bases). The V and J ends lost 4 bases and 3 bases respectively, with 10 bases between them. The CDR3 contains 13 residues. CDR1 and CDR2 from the germline V gene are SGHVS and FNYEAQ. The CDR3 bases are TGTGCCAGCAGCTCGGGAGTGGACTACGAGCAGTACTTC. It is translated as CASSSGVDYEQYF. The full variable domain, completed using reference TRBV7-6 and TRBJ2-7, is GAGVSQSPRYKVTKRGQDVALRCDPISGHVSLYWYRQALGQGPEFLTYFNYEAQQDKSGLPNDRFSAERPEGSISTLTIQRTEQRDSAMYRCASSSGVDYEQYFGPGTRLTVT.

This clonotype occurred a few times. This sequence joins TRBV3-1 and TRBJ2-5; D gene ambiguous. The CDR3 consists of 17 residues. CDR1 LGHDT and CDR2 YNNKEL come from the germline V gene (reference sequence). Trimming took off 1 base at V and 1 base at J, with 16 bases between the two ends. The CDR3 loop reads CASSQVRGRAFQETQYF. In DNA form, the CDR3 reads TGTGCCAGCAGCCAAGTTCGCGGACGGGCGTTCCAAGAGACCCAGTACTTC.

This chain's CDR3 is CAILGAGVQETQYF. In DNA, the CDR3 is TGTGCCATCCTAGGGGCGGGGGTCCAAGAGACCCAGTACTTC. V usage is TRBV7-8 and J usage is TRBJ2-5, with 7 bases that match TRBD2. The length of the CDR3 is 14 residues. Germline loops: CDR1 SGHVS, CDR2 FQNEAQ. The ends lost 10 bases at V and 1 base at J; junction bases unmatched: 9.

In its sample, this clonotype was seen many times. The chain combines TRBV12-3 or TRBV12-4 with TRBJ2-7; 10 bases agree with TRBD1. V was clipped by 1 base and J by 3 bases; unmatched bases: 3. The CDR3 is made up of 15 amino acids. The CDR3: CASSLGGQGGYEQYF. The CDR3 bases are TGTGCCAGCAGTTTAGGAGGACAGGGGGGCTACGAGCAGTACTTC.